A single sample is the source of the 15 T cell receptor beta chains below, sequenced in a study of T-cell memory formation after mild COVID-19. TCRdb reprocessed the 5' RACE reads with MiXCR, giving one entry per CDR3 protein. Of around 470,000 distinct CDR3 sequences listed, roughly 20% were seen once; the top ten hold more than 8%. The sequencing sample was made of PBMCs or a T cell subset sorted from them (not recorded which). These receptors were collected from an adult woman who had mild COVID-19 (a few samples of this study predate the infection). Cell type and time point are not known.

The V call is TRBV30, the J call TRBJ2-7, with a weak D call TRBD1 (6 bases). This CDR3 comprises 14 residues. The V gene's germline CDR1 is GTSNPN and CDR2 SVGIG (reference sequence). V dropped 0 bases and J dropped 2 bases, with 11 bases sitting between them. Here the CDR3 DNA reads TGTGCCTGGAGTGTACCAGGGGACACCTACGAGCAGTACTTC. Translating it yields CAWSVPGDTYEQYF. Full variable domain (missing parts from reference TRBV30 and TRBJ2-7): SQTIHQWPATLVQPVGSPLSLECTVEGTSNPNLYWYRQAAGRGLQLLFYSVGIGQISSEVPQNLSASRPQDRQFILSSKKLLLSDSGFYLCAWSVPGDTYEQYFGPGTRLTVT.

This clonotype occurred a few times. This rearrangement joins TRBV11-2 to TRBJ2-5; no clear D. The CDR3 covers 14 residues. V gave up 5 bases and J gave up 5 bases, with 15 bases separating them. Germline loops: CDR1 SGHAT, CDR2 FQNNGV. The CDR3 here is CASSPRGVGETQYF. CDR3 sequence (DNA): TGTGCCAGCAGCCCTCGCGGAGTAGGCGAGACCCAGTACTTC.

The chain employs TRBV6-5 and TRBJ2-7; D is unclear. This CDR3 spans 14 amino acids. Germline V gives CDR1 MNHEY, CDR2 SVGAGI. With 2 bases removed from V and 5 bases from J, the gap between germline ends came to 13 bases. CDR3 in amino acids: CASSYGWVSHEQYF. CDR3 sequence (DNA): TGTGCCAGCAGTTACGGGTGGGTTAGCCACGAGCAGTACTTC.

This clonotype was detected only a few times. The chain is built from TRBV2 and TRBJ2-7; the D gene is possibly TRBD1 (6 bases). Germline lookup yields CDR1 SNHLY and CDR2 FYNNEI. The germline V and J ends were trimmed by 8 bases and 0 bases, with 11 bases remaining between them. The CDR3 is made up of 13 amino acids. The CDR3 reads CASGRDISYEQYF. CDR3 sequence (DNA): TGTGCCAGCGGAAGGGACATCTCCTACGAGCAGTACTTC.

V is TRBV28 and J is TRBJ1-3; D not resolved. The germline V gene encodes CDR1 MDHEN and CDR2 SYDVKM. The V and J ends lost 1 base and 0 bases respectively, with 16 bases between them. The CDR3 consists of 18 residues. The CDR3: CASSLSRRVVDSGNTIYF. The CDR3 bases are TGTGCCAGCAGTTTATCCCGAAGGGTCGTCGACTCTGGAAACACCATATATTTT.

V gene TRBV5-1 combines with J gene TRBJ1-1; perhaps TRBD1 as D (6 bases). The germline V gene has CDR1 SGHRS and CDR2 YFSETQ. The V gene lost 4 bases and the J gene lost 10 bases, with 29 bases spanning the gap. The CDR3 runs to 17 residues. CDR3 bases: TGCGCCAGCAGCAAGGCGACAGGAAAAGGGCCTCGGCCGCGAGCTTTCTTT. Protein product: CASSKATGKGPRPRAFF.

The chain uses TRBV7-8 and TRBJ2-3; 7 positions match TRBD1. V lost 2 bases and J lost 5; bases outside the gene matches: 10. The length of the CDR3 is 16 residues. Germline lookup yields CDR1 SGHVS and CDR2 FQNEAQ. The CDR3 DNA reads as TGTGCCAGCAGCTTAACTAACAGGGGTCATGAAGATACGCAGTATTTT. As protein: CASSLTNRGHEDTQYF. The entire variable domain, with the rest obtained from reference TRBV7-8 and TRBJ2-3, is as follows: GAGVSQSPRYKVAKRGQDVALRCDPISGHVSLFWYQQALGQGPEFLTYFQNEAQLDKSGLPSDRFFAERPEGSVSTLKIQRTQQEDSAVYLCASSLTNRGHEDTQYFGPGTRLTVL.

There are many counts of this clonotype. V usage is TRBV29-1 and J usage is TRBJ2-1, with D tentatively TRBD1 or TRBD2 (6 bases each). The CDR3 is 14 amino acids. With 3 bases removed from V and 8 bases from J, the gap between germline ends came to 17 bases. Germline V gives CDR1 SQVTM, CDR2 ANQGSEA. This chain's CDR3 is CSVDSREAGDEQFF. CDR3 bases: TGCAGCGTTGACTCGCGGGAAGCAGGGGATGAGCAGTTCTTC.

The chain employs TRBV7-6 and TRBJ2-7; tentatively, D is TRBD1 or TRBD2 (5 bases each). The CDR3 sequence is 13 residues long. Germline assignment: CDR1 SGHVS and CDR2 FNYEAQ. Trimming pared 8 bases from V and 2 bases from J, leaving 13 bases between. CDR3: CASAGTKPYEQYF. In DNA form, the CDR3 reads TGTGCCAGCGCCGGGACGAAACCCTACGAGCAGTACTTC.

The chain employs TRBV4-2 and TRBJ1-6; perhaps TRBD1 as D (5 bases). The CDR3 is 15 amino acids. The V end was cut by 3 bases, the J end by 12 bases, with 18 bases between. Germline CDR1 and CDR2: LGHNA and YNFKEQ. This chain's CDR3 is CASSQLWGGLKPLHF. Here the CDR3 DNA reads TGTGCCAGCAGCCAGTTGTGGGGGGGGTTGAAACCCCTCCACTTT.

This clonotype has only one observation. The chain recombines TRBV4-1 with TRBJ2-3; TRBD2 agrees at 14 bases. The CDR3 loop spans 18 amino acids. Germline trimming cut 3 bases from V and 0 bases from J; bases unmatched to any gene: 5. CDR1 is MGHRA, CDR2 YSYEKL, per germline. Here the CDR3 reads CASSHGGLAGVSTDTQYF. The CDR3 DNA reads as TGCGCCAGCAGCCACGGGGGACTAGCGGGGGTTAGCACAGATACGCAGTATTTT.

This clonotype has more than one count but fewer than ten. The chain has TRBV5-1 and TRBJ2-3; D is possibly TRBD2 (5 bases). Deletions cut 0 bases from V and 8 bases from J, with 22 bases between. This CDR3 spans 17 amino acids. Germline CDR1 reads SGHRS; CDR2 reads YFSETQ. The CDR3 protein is CASSLAEARDLRGTQYF. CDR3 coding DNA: TGCGCCAGCAGCTTGGCAGAGGCCCGGGATCTTCGGGGTACGCAGTATTTT.

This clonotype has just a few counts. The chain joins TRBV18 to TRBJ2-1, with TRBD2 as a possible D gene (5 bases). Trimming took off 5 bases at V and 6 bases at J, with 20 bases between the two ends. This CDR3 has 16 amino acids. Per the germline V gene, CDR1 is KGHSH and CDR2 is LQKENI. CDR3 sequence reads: CASSGTHSGLFNEQFF. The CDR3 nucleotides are TGTGCCAGCTCAGGCACCCACAGCGGCCTTTTCAATGAGCAGTTCTTC.

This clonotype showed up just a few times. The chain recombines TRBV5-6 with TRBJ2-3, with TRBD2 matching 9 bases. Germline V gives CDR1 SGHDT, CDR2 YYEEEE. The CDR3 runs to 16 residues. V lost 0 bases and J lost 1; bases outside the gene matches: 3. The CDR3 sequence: CASSLVSGGGTDTQYF. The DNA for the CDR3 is TGTGCCAGCAGCTTGGTTAGCGGGGGAGGCACAGATACGCAGTATTTT.

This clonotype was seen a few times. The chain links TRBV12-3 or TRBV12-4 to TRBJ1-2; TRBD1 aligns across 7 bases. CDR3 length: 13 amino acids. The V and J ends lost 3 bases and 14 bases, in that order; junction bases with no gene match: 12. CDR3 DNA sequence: TGTGCCAGCAGTTTGGGGACAGATTTATGGGGGACCTTC. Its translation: CASSLGTDLWGTF.